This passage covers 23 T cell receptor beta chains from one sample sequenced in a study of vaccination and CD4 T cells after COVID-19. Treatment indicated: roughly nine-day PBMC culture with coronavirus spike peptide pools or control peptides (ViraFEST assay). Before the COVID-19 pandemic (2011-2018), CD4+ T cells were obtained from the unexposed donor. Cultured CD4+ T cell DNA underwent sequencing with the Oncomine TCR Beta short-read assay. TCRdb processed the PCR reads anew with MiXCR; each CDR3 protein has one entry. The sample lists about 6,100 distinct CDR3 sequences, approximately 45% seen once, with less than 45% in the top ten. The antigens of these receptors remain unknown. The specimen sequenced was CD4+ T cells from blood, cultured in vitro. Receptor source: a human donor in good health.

This chain's CDR3 is CSARQPGVQYEQYF. The CDR3 DNA is TGCAGTGCTAGACAACCGGGAGTCCAATACGAGCAGTACTTC. The chain combines TRBV20-1 with TRBJ2-7; TRBD2 is a possible D gene (6 bases). Trimming pared 2 bases from V and 4 bases from J, leaving 15 bases between. CDR1 is DFQATT and CDR2 is SNEGSKA in the germline V gene (reference sequence). The CDR3 is made up of 14 amino acids.

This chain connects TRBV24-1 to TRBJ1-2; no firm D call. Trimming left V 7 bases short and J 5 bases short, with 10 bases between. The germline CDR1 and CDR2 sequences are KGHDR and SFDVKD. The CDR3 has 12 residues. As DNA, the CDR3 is TGTGCCACCAGGGAATTGATATATGGCTACACCTTC. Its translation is CATRELIYGYTF.

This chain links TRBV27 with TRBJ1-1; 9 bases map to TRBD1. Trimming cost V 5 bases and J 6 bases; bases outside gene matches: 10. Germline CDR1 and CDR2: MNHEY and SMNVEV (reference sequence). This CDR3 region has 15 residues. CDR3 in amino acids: CASSIFSDRGPEAFF. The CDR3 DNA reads TGTGCCAGCAGTATCTTTTCGGACAGGGGACCTGAAGCTTTCTTT.

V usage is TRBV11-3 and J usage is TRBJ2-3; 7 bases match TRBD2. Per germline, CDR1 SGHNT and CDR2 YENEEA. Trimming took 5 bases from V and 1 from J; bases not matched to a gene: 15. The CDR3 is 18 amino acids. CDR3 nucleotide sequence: TGTGCCAGCAGCCGGGGAGGGCGAGGGGACCCCGGCACAGATACGCAGTATTTT. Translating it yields CASSRGGRGDPGTDTQYF.

The DNA for the CDR3 is TGTGCCAGCAGCTTAGATGGCGGATCGGGCACCGGGGAGCTGTTTTTT. Translated, it gives CASSLDGGSGTGELFF. The rearrangement links TRBV11-3 to TRBJ2-2, with D hard to call. The germline V gene encodes CDR1 SGHNT and CDR2 YENEEA. Deletions cut 0 bases from V and 4 bases from J, with 12 bases between. There are 16 residues in the CDR3.

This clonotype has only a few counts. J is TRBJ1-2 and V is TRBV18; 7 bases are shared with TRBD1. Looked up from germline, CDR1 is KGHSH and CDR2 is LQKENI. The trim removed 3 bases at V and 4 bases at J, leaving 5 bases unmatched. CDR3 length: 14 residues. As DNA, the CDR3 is TGTGCCAGCTCACCTGGGACAGACCTCTATGGCTACACCTTC. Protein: CASSPGTDLYGYTF. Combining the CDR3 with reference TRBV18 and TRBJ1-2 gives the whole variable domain NAGVMQNPRHLVRRRGQEARLRCSPMKGHSHVYWYRQLPEEGLKFMVYLQKENIIDESGMPKERFSAEFPKEGPSILRIQQVVRGDSAAYFCASSPGTDLYGYTFGSGTRLTVV.

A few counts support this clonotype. CDR3 in amino acids: CASSYRQSMGYTF. Here the CDR3 DNA reads TGTGCCAGCAGTTACAGACAGTCTATGGGCTACACCTTC. The chain joins TRBV6-5 to TRBJ1-2; D is possibly TRBD1 (5 bases). Trimming removed 2 bases at V and 8 bases at J, with 12 bases between. The germline V gene has CDR1 MNHEY and CDR2 SVGAGI. This CDR3 spans 13 amino acids.

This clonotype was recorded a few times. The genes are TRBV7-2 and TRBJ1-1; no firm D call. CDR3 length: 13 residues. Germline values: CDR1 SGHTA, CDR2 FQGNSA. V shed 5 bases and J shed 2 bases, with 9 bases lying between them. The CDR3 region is CASSPRGNTEAFF. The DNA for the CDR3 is TGTGCCAGCAGCCCGCGGGGAAACACTGAAGCTTTCTTT. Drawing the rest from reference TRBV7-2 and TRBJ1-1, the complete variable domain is GAGVSQSPSNKVTEKGKDVELRCDPISGHTALYWYRQSLGQGLEFLIYFQGNSAPDKSGLPSDRFSAERTGGSVSTLTIQRTQQEDSAVYLCASSPRGNTEAFFGQGTRLTVV.

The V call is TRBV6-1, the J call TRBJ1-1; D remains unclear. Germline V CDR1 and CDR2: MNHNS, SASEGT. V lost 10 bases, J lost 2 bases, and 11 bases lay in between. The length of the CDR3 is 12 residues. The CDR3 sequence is CATKIINTEAFF. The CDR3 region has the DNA TGTGCCACCAAGATTATTAACACTGAAGCTTTCTTT.

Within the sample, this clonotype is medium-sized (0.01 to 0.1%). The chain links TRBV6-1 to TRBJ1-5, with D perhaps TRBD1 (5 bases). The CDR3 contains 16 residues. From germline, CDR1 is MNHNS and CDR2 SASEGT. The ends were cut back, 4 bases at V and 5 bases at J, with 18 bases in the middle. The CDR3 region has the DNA TGTGCCAGCAGTGCCAGGGAGGCGGGTTCCCATCAGCCCCAGCATTTT. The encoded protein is CASSAREAGSHQPQHF.

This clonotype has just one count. The CDR3: CSATRDNQAQPQHF. CDR3 DNA: TGCAGTGCTACCCGGGACAACCAGGCTCAGCCCCAGCATTTT. This chain joins TRBV20-1 and TRBJ1-5; possibly TRBD1 for D (6 bases). The CDR3 consists of 14 residues. CDR1 DFQATT and CDR2 SNEGSKA come from the germline V gene (reference sequence). The V gene lost 4 bases and the J gene lost 6 bases, with 16 bases spanning the gap.

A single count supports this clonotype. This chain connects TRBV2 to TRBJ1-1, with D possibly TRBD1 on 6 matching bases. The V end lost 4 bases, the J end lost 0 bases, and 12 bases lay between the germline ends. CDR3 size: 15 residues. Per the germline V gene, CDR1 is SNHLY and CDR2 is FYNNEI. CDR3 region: CASSVWGPMNTEAFF. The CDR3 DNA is TGTGCCAGCAGTGTGTGGGGGCCCATGAACACTGAAGCTTTCTTT.

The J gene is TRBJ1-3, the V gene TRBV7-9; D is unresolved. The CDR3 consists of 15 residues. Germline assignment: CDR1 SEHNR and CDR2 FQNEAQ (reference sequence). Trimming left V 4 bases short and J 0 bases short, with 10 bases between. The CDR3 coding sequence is TGTGCCAGCAGCTCACCTGAGAGCTCTGGAAACACCATATATTTT. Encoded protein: CASSSPESSGNTIYF. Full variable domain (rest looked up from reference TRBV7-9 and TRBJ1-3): DTGVSQNPRHKITKRGQNVTFRCDPISEHNRLYWYRQTLGQGPEFLTYFQNEAQLEKSRLLSDRFSAERPKGSFSTLEIQRTEQGDSAMYLCASSSPESSGNTIYFGEGSWLTVV.

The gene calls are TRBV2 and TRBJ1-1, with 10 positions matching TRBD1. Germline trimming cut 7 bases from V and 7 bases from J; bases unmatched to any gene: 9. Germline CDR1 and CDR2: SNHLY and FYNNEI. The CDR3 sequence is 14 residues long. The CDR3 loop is CASNFGQGVIEAFF. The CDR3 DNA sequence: TGTGCCAGCAATTTCGGACAGGGGGTAATTGAAGCTTTCTTT. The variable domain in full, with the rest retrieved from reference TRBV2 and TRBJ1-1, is EPEVTQTPSHQVTQMGQEVILRCVPISNHLYFYWYRQILGQKVEFLVSFYNNEISEKSEIFDDQFSVERPDGSNFTLKIRSTKLEDSAMYFCASNFGQGVIEAFFGQGTRLTVV.

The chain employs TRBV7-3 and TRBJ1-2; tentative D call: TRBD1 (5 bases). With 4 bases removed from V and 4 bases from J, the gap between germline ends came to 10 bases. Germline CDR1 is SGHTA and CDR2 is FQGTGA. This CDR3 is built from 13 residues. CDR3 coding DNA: TGTGCCAGCAGCTCACAGGCCGGCTATGGCTACACCTTC. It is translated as CASSSQAGYGYTF.

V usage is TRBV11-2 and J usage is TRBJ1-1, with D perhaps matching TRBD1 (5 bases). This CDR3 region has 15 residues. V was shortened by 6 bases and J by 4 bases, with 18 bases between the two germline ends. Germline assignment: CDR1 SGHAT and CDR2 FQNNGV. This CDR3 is CASSRSREVVTEAFF. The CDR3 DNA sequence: TGTGCCAGCAGTCGTTCCAGGGAGGTCGTCACTGAAGCTTTCTTT.

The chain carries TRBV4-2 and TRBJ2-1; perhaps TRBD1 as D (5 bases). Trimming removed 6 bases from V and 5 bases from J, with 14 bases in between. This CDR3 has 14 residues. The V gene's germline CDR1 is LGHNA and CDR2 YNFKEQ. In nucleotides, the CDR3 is TGTGCCAGCAGTGGTGGTGGGGCCGACAATGAGCAGTTCTTC. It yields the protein CASSGGGADNEQFF.

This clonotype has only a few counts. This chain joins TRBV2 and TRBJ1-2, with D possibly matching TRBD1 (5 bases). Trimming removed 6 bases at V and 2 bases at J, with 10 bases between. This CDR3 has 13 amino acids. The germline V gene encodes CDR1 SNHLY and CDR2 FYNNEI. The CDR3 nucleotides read TGTGCCAGCAGGGAGGGACCAAACTATGGCTACACCTTC. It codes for CASREGPNYGYTF. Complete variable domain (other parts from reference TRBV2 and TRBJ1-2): EPEVTQTPSHQVTQMGQEVILRCVPISNHLYFYWYRQILGQKVEFLVSFYNNEISEKSEIFDDQFSVERPDGSNFTLKIRSTKLEDSAMYFCASREGPNYGYTFGSGTRLTVV.

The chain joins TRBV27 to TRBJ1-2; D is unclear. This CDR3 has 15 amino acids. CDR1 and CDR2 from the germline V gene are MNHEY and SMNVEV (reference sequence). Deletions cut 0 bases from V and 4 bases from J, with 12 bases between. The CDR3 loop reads CASSLSDGISYGYTF. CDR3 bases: TGTGCCAGCAGTTTATCGGACGGGATCTCCTATGGCTACACCTTC.

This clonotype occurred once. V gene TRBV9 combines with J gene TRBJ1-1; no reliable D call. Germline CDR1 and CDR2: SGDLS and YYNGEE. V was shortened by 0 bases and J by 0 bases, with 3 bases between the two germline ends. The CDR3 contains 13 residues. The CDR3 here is CASSVGMNTEAFF. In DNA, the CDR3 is TGTGCCAGCAGCGTAGGTATGAACACTGAAGCTTTCTTT.

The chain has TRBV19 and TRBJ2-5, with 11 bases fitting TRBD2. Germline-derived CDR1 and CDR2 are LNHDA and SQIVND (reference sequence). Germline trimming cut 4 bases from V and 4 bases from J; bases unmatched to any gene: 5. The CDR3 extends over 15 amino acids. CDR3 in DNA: TGTGCCAGTAGTACACTAGCGGGAGTAGGAGAGACCCAGTACTTC. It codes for CASSTLAGVGETQYF.

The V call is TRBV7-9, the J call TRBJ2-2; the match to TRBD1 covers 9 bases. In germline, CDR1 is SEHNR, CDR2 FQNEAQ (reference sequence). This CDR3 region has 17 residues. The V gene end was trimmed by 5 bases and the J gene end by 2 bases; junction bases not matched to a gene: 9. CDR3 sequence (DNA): TGTGCCAGCAGCCGGACAGGGGCTCCCACCAACACCGGGGAGCTGTTTTTT. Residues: CASSRTGAPTNTGELFF. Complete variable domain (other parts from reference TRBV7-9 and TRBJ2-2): DTGVSQNPRHKITKRGQNVTFRCDPISEHNRLYWYRQTLGQGPEFLTYFQNEAQLEKSRLLSDRFSAERPKGSFSTLEIQRTEQGDSAMYLCASSRTGAPTNTGELFFGEGSRLTVL.

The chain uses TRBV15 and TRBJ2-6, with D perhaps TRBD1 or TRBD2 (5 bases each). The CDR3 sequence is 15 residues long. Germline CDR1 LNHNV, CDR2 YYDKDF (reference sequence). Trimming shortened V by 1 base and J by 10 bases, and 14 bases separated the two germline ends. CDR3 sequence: CATSRGGVGENVLTF. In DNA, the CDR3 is TGTGCCACCAGCAGAGGAGGTGTGGGGGAAAACGTCCTGACTTTC.